These 3 T cell receptor beta chains share one sample of origin, sequenced in a study of OX40 agonist ivuxolimab in advanced cancers. Assay used: immunoSEQ multiplex PCR; TCRdb lists only in-frame clones, some missing. The data hold around 40,000 clones, with about 88% observed a single time. Source: CD4+ or CD8+ T cells sorted from blood, taken in a trial of the OX40 agonist ivuxolimab. The receptor source for this set is an adult with an advanced solid tumor such as melanoma, head and neck, liver or kidney cancer.

This clone was seen just once. The CDR3 DNA sequence: TGTGCCACCTTGGGGGGGGAAGGTTACGAGCAGTACTTC. Translating it yields CATLGGEGYEQYF. The rearrangement links TRBV7-8 to TRBJ2-7; 7 nucleotides agree with TRBD2. The germline V gene has CDR1 SGHVS and CDR2 FQNEAQ. The CDR3 runs 13 residues. With V trimmed by 10 bases and J by 4 bases, 10 bases remained unmatched.

This chain uses TRBV13 with TRBJ2-3, with 10 bases matching TRBD2. CDR1 is PRHDT, CDR2 FYEKMQ, per germline (reference sequence). This CDR3 comprises 15 residues. Unmatched junction bases numbered 4, after V lost 4 bases and J lost 3 bases. The CDR3 is CASSYSSGRTDTQYF. CDR3 nucleotides: TGTGCCAGCAGCTATTCTAGCGGGAGAACAGATACGCAGTATTTT.

The genes are TRBV19 and TRBJ2-2, with 11 nucleotides matching TRBD1. CDR1 and CDR2 (germline): LNHDA, SQIVND (reference sequence). V lost 6 bases, J lost 7 bases, and 13 bases stayed unmatched. The CDR3 runs to 17 residues. CDR3 residues: CASSPLRTGGEIGELFF. The CDR3 DNA sequence: TGTGCCAGTAGCCCCTTGCGGACAGGGGGCGAGATCGGGGAGCTGTTTTTT. The variable domain in full, with the rest retrieved from reference TRBV19 and TRBJ2-2, is DGGITQSPKYLFRKEGQNVTLSCEQNLNHDAMYWYRQDPGQGLRLIYYSQIVNDFQKGDIAEGYSVSREKKESFPLTVTSAQKNPTAFYLCASSPLRTGGEIGELFFGEGSRLTVL.